This T cell receptor beta chain is from a study of early T cells in non-severe SARS-CoV-2 infection (dated by TCRdb to about 2021). Context from the whole study: Bulk RNA from unsorted whole blood was used for TCR sequencing, so alpha and beta chains could not be paired. Overall results and qualifications from the work: VDJdb matching was skewed toward anti-spike CD8 responses and likely underestimated virus-specific expansions, missing private and CD4 specificities.

This clonotype was seen repeatedly, ten times or more. The target of this receptor is not known. There are no base qualities to consult, and no much larger clone falls within one base. The CDR3 contains 13 residues, cysteine and phenylalanine counted. The entry retains the CDR3 DNA only, 39 bases that are in frame from base 1. Relative to germline, V is 8 bases shorter and J is 2 bases shorter, with 13 bases between their ends. Reading the germline V gene gives CDR1 MNHEY and CDR2 SVGEGT. A case-control design nested within a healthcare worker cohort in London, UK, was used, with weekly nasopharyngeal swab PCR tests and blood sampling performed. Healthcare workers were enrolled in the week of the UK lockdown, from 23 to 31 March 2020, and were followed every week for up to roughly 16 weeks. Library method: 5' RACE. This sample was sequenced with a NextSeq 500. To correct for sequencing error and PCR bias, the TCR library protocol tagged individual cDNA molecules with unique molecular identifiers. Both TCR alpha and beta chains were sequenced, and tight co-correlation was observed between alpha and beta sequence abundances in each sample. Turning to the authors' computational methods: V gene, J gene and CDR3 annotation of TCR sequences was performed with Decombinator V4. TCRs were defined as expanded if a significant change between any two time points was detected under a Poisson model with p below 0.0001. TCR abundances were normalised to the total number of TCRs sequenced per sample and were expressed as counts per million. TRAV1-2 paired with TRAJ12, TRAJ20 or TRAJ33 defined MAIT TCRs, while TRAV10 paired with TRAJ18 defined iNKT TCRs. VDJdb, accessed 1 November 2021, was searched for CMV, EBV and SARS-CoV-2 annotated TCRs, with TCRs annotated for multiple antigens excluded. The public reads were quality trimmed at Q25 with fastp and then assembled into clones with MiXCR by TCRdb, keeping productive beta chains. Rows are combined by CDR3 protein, so each entry shows the most common genes and DNA. TCRdb, rather than the study authors, made the V and J calls. Present in this sample are some 60,000 distinct CDR3 sequences, roughly a tenth of which were seen just once. Under 9% of the sample lies in the top ten.

The sequence was collected from an adult who was a healthcare worker with PCR-confirmed SARS-CoV-2 infection or an uninfected control (not recorded which). This chain is built from TRBV6-2 or TRBV6-3 and TRBJ2-7; tentative D gene TRBD1, with 6 bases matching. Sequenced sample: whole blood. The CDR3 reads CASGPGVPYEQYF. The DNA is as follows: TGTGCCAGCGGACCAGGGGTTCCCTACGAGCAGTACTTC.